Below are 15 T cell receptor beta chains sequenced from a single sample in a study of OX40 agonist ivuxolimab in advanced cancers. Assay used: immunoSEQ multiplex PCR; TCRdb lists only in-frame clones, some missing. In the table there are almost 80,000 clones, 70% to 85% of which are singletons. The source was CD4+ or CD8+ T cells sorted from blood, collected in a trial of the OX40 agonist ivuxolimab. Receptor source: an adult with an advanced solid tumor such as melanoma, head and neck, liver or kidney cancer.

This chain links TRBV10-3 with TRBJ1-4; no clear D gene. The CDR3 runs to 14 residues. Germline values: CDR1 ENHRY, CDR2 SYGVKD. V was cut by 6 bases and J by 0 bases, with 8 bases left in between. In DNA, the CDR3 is TGTGCCATCAGCTCAGGCTCAACTAATGAAAAACTGTTTTTT. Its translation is CAISSGSTNEKLFF.

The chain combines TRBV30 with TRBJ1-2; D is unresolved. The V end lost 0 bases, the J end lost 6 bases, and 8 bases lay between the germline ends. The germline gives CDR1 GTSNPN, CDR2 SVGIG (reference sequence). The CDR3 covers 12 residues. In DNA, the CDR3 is TGTGCCTGGAGTGTCTGGGCCGATGGCTACACCTTC. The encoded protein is CAWSVWADGYTF.

The CDR3 is CASSPRQGAPSETQYF. CDR3 DNA sequence: TGCGCCAGCAGCCCCCGACAGGGGGCGCCCTCCGAGACCCAGTACTTC. The rearrangement joins TRBV5-1 to TRBJ2-5; the match to TRBD1 covers 10 bases. This CDR3 region has 16 residues. Unmatched junction bases numbered 11, after V lost 4 bases and J lost 5 bases. Germline V CDR1 and CDR2: SGHRS, YFSETQ.

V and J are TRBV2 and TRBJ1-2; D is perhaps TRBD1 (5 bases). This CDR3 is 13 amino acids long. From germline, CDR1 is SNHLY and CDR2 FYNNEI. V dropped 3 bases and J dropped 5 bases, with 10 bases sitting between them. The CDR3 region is CASSDDSPYGYTF. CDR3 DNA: TGTGCCAGCAGTGATGACAGCCCGTATGGCTACACCTTC.

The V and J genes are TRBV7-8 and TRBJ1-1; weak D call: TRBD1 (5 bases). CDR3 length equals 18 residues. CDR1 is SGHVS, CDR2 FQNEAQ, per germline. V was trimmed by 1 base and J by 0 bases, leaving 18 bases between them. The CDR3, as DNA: TGTGCCAGCAGCTTAGAATCGGTACGGGGCCCATTGAACACTGAAGCTTTCTTT. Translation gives CASSLESVRGPLNTEAFF.

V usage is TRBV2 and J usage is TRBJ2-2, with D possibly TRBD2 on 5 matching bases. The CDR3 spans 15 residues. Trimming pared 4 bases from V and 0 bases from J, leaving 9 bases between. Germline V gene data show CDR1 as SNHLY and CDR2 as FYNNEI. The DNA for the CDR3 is TGTGCCAGCAGTGGGGAGAATGCGAACACCGGGGAGCTGTTTTTT. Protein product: CASSGENANTGELFF.

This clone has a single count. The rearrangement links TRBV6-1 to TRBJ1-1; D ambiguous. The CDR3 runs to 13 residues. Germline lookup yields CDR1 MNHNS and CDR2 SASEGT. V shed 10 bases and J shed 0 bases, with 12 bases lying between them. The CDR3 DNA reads TGTGCCATCCTAGACCATTTGAACACTGAAGCTTTCTTT. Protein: CAILDHLNTEAFF.

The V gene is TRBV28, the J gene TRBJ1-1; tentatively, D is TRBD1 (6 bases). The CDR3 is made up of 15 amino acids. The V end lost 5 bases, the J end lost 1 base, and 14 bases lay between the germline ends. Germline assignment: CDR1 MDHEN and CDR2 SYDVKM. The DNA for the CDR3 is TGTGCCAGCAGTGCTCACAGGGACTGGAACACTGAAGCTTTCTTT. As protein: CASSAHRDWNTEAFF.

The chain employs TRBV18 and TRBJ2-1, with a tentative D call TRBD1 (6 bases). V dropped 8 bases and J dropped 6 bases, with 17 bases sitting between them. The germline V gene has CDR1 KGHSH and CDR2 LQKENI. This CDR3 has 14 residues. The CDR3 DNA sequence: TGTGCCAGCAATTTAATGCAGGGGATCAATGAGCAGTTCTTC. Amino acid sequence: CASNLMQGINEQFF. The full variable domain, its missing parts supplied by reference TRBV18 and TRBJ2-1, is NAGVMQNPRHLVRRRGQEARLRCSPMKGHSHVYWYRQLPEEGLKFMVYLQKENIIDESGMPKERFSAEFPKEGPSILRIQQVVRGDSAAYFCASNLMQGINEQFFGPGTRLTVL.

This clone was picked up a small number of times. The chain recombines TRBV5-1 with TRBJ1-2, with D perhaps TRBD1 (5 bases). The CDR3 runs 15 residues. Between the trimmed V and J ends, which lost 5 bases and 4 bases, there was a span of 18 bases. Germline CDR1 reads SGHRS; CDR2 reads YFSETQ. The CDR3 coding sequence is TGCGCCAGCAGACACGAGCAGACAGCCTCCTATGGCTACACCTTC. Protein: CASRHEQTASYGYTF. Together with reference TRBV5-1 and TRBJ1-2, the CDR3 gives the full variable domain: KAGVTQTPRYLIKTRGQQVTLSCSPISGHRSVSWYQQTPGQGLQFLFEYFSETQRNKGNFPGRFSGRQFSNSRSEMNVSTLELGDSALYLCASRHEQTASYGYTFGSGTRLTVV.

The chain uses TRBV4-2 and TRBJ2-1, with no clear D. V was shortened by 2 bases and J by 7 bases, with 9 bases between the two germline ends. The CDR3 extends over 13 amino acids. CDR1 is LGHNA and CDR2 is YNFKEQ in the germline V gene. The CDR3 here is CASSQKDGNEQFF. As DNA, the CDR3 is TGTGCCAGCAGCCAAAAAGATGGGAATGAGCAGTTCTTC.

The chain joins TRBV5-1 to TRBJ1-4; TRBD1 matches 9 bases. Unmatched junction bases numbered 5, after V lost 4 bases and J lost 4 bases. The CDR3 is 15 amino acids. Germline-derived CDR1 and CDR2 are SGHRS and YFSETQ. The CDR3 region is CASSRQGGDNEKLFF. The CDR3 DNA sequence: TGCGCCAGCAGCCGACAGGGGGGAGATAATGAAAAACTGTTTTTT.

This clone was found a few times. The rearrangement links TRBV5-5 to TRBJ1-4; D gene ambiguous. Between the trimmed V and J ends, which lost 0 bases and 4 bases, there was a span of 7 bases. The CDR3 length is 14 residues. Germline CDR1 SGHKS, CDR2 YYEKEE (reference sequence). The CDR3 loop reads CASSLGRNNEKLFF. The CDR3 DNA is TGTGCCAGCAGCTTGGGACGGAATAATGAAAAACTGTTTTTT. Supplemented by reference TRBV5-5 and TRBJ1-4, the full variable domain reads DAGVTQSPTHLIKTRGQQVTLRCSPISGHKSVSWYQQVLGQGPQFIFQYYEKEERGRGNFPDRFSARQFPNYSSELNVNALLLGDSALYLCASSLGRNNEKLFFGSGTQLSVL.

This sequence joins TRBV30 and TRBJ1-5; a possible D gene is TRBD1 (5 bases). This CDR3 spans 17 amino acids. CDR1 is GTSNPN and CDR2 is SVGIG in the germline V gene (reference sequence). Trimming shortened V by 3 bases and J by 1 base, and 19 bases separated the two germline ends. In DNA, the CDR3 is TGTGCCTGGAGAAAAGGAGGACCAGGGCAAAGCAATCAGCCCCAGCATTTT. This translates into CAWRKGGPGQSNQPQHF.

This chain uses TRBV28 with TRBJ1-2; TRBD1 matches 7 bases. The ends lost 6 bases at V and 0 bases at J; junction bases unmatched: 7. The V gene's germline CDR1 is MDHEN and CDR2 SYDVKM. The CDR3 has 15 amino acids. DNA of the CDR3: TGTGCCAGCAGGAAGGGGGCGTACACTAACTATGGCTACACCTTC. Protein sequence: CASRKGAYTNYGYTF.